A selection of T cell receptor beta chains follows, all from one sample in a study of control samples from healthy donors and cancer patients. TCRdb's copy holds only in-frame clones and misses some; the assay was immunoSEQ multiplex PCR. The sample has 120,000 to 150,000 clones, 75% to 95% seen once. Sequenced material: blood. The receptor set was obtained from a young man in good health. Each CDR3 is given with its conserved first and last residue. The order of the fields is V gene, CDR3 length, D gene, J gene, clone size, CDR3 DNA, CDR3 protein. D genes are given only for firm matches. Where a row states a size, it is once, few, many or the class of an expanded clone; other rows omit it.

V: TRBV9
length: 14
D: -
J: TRBJ1-4
size: -
DNA: TGTGCCAGCAGCCGCGGAGGGCCGAATAAAAAACTGTTTTTT
CDR3: CASSRGGPNKKLFF

V: TRBV24-1
length: 12
D: -
J: TRBJ2-1
size: -
DNA: TGTGCCACCAGTGATTTTTATAATGAGCAGTTCTTC
CDR3: CATSDFYNEQFF

V: TRBV19
length: 13
D: -
J: TRBJ2-3
size: -
DNA: TGTGCCAGTAGTAGATGGGGCACAGATACGCAGTATTTT
CDR3: CASSRWGTDTQYF

V: TRBV28
length: 14
D: -
J: TRBJ2-3
size: -
DNA: TGTGCCAGCAGTTTTGCTGGATACACAGATACGCAGTATTTT
CDR3: CASSFAGYTDTQYF

V: TRBV5-1
length: 15
D: -
J: TRBJ1-2
size: -
DNA: TGCGCCAGCAGCTTGCAGGCGGAAGCTAACTATGGCTACACCTTC
CDR3: CASSLQAEANYGYTF

V: TRBV4-1
length: 14
D: -
J: TRBJ2-1
size: -
DNA: TGCGCCAGCACCATAAGAAGGGGTAACAATGAGCAGTTCTTC
CDR3: CASTIRRGNNEQFF

V: TRBV5-8
length: 14
D: TRBD1
J: TRBJ1-1
size: once
DNA: TGTGCCAGCAGCTTCAGGGGGAAGAACACTGAAGCTTTCTTT
CDR3: CASSFRGKNTEAFF

V: TRBV5-8
length: 15
D: -
J: TRBJ2-7
size: -
DNA: TGTGCCAGCAGCTTGTGGGGGGGCAGGGACGGCGAGCAGTACTTC
CDR3: CASSLWGGRDGEQYF

V: TRBV24-1
length: 14
D: -
J: TRBJ1-5
size: once
DNA: TGTGCCACCAGTGATTTGCACAATAATCAGCCCCAGCATTTT
CDR3: CATSDLHNNQPQHF

V: TRBV6-2/TRBV6-3
length: 14
D: -
J: TRBJ1-5
size: -
DNA: TGTGCCAGCAGTTCCGGACTGCCTAATCAGCCCCAGCATTTT
CDR3: CASSSGLPNQPQHF

V: TRBV10-1
length: 15
D: -
J: TRBJ2-3
size: -
DNA: TGCGCCAGCAGTGTTGGGGCATCCAGCACAGATACGCAGTATTTT
CDR3: CASSVGASSTDTQYF

V: TRBV9
length: 13
D: -
J: TRBJ1-6
size: -
DNA: TGTGCCAGCAGCGTAGGGTGGGATTCACCCCTCCACTTT
CDR3: CASSVGWDSPLHF

V: TRBV6-5
length: 11
D: TRBD1
J: TRBJ1-2
size: -
DNA: TGTGCCAGCAGGACAGGGTATGGCTACACCTTC
CDR3: CASRTGYGYTF

V: TRBV9
length: 17
D: TRBD1
J: TRBJ1-1
size: -
DNA: TGTGCCAGCAGCGTAGTTGTGGACAGGGGGGAGAACACTGAAGCTTTCTTT
CDR3: CASSVVVDRGENTEAFF

V: TRBV7-2
length: 17
D: TRBD2
J: TRBJ2-3
size: -
DNA: TGTGCCAGCAGCAGACTAGCGGGGGCGACTAGCACAGATACGCAGTATTTT
CDR3: CASSRLAGATSTDTQYF

V: TRBV5-4
length: 13
D: -
J: TRBJ1-1
size: -
DNA: TGTGCCAGCAGCTTGACGGGGAACACTGAAGCTTTCTTT
CDR3: CASSLTGNTEAFF

V: TRBV7-3
length: 14
D: -
J: TRBJ1-1
size: -
DNA: TGTGCCAGCAGCTTATTGGGGGCTGACACTGAAGCTTTCTTT
CDR3: CASSLLGADTEAFF